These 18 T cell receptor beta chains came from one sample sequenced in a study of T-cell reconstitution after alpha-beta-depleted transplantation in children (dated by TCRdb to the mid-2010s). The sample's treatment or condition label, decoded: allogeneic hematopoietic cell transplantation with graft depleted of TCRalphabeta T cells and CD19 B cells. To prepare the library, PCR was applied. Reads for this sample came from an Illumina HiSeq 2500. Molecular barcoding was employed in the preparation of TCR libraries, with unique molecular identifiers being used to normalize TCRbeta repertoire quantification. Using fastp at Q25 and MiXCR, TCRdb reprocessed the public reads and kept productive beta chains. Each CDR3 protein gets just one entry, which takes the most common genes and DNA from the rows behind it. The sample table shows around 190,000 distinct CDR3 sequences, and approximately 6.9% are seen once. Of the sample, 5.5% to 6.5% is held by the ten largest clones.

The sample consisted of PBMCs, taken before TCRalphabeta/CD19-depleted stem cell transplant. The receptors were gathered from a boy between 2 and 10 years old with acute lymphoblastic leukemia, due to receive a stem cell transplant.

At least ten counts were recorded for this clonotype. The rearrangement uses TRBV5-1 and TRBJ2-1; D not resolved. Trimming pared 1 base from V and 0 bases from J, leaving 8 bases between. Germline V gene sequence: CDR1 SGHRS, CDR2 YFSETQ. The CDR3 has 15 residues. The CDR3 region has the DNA TGCGCCAGCAGCTTGACGTCGAGCTCCTACAATGAGCAGTTCTTC. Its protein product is CASSLTSSSYNEQFF.

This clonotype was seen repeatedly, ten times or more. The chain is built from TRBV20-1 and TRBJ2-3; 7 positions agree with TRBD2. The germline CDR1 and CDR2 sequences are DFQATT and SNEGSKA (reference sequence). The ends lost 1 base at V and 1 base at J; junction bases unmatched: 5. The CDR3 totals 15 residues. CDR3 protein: CSARGPSGGTDTQYF. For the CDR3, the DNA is TGCAGTGCTAGAGGGCCTAGCGGAGGCACAGATACGCAGTATTTT.

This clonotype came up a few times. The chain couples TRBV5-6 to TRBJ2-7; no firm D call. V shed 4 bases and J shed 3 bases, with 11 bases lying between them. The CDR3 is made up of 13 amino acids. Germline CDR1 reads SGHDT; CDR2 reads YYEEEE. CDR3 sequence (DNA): TGTGCCAGCAGCACCGTTCCCGTCTACGAGCAGTACTTC. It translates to CASSTVPVYEQYF.

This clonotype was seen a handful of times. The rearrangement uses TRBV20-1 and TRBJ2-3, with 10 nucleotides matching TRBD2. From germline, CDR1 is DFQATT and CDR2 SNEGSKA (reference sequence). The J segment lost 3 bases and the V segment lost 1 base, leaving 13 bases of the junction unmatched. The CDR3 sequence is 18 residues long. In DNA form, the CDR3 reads TGCAGTGCTAGAGGTTTTAGGAGTCCTAGCGGGAGTACAGATACGCAGTATTTT. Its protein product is CSARGFRSPSGSTDTQYF.

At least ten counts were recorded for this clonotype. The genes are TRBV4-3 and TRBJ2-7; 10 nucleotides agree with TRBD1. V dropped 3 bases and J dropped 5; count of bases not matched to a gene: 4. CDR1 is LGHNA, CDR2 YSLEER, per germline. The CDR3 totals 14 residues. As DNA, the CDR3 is TGCGCCAGCAGCCAGGGACAGGGGAGGAACGAGCAGTACTTC. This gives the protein CASSQGQGRNEQYF.

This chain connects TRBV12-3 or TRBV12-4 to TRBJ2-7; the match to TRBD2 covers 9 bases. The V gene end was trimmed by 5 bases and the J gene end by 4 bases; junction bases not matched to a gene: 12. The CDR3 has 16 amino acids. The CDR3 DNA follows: TGTGCCAGCAGTGAATCCCCGGGACTAGCAGCTTACGAGCAGTACTTC. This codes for CASSESPGLAAYEQYF.

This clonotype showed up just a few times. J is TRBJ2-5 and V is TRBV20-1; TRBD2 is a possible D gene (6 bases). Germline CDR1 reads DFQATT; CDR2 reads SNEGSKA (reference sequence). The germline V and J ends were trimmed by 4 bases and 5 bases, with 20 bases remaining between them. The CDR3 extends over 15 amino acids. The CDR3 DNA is TGCAGTGCTACCCTCGGATCGACTAGGTCTGAGACCCAGTACTTC. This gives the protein CSATLGSTRSETQYF.

The CDR3 loop reads CSALTGVDTQYF. The CDR3 coding sequence is TGCAGTGCTCTCACAGGGGTAGATACGCAGTATTTT. The genes are TRBV20-1 and TRBJ2-3, with 7 positions matching TRBD1. This CDR3 has 12 amino acids. V shed 5 bases and J 5 bases; nucleotides not matched to a gene: 4. Germline-derived CDR1 and CDR2 are DFQATT and SNEGSKA (reference sequence).

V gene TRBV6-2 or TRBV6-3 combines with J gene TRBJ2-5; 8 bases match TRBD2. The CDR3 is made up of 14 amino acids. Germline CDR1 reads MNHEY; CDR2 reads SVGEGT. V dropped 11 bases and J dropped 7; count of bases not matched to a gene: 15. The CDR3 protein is CAPYGAGVGRTQYF. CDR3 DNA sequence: TGTGCCCCCTACGGAGCGGGAGTAGGAAGGACCCAGTACTTC.

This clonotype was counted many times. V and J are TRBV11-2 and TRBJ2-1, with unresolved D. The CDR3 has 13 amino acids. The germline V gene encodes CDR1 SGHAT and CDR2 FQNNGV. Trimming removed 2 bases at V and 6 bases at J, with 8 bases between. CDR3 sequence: CASSLWFGNEQFF. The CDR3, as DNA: TGTGCCAGCAGCTTATGGTTCGGCAATGAGCAGTTCTTC. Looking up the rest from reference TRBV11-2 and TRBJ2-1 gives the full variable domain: EAGVAQSPRYKIIEKRQSVAFWCNPISGHATLYWYQQILGQGPKLLIQFQNNGVVDDSQLPKDRFSAERLKGVDSTLKIQPAKLEDSAVYLCASSLWFGNEQFFGPGTRLTVL.

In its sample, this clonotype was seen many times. CDR3 amino acids: CASRGTAYNEQFF. The CDR3 region has the DNA TGTGCCAGCAGGGGGACAGCCTACAATGAGCAGTTCTTC. This rearrangement joins TRBV6-5 to TRBJ2-1; 7 positions agree with TRBD1. After removal of 6 bases from V and 2 bases from J, the junction contained 1 base not matched to a gene. The germline V gene has CDR1 MNHEY and CDR2 SVGAGI. The CDR3 is 13 residues long.

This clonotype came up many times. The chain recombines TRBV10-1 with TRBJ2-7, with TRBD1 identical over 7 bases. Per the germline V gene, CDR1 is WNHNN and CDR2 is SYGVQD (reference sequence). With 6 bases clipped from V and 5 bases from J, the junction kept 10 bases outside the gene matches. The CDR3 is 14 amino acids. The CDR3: CASRYTGALDEQYF. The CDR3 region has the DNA TGCGCCAGCAGGTATACAGGGGCGCTCGACGAGCAGTACTTC.

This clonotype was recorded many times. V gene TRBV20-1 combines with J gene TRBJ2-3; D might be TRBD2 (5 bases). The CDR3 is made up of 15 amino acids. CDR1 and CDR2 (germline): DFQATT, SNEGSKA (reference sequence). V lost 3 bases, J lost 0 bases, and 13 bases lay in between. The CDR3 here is CSARRSGESTDTQYF. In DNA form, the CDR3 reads TGCAGTGCTAGGCGAAGCGGCGAAAGCACAGATACGCAGTATTTT.

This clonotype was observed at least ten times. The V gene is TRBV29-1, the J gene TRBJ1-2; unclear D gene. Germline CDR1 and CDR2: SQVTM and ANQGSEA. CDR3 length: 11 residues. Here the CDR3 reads CSVNSLYGYTF. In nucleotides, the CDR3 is TGCAGTGTTAACAGCCTCTATGGCTACACCTTC.

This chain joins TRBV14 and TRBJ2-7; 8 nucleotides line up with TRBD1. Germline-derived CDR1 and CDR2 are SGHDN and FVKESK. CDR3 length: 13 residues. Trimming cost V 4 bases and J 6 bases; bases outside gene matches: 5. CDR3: CASSPTGGGEQYF. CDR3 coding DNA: TGTGCCAGCAGCCCTACAGGGGGAGGCGAGCAGTACTTC.

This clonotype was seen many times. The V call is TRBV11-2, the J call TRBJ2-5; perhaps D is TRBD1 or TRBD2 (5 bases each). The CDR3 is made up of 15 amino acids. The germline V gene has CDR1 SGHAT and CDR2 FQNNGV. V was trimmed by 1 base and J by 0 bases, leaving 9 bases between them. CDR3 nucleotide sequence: TGTGCCAGCAGCTTAGGTCTGGGGGACCAAGAGACCCAGTACTTC. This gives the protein CASSLGLGDQETQYF. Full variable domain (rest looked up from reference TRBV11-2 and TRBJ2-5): EAGVAQSPRYKIIEKRQSVAFWCNPISGHATLYWYQQILGQGPKLLIQFQNNGVVDDSQLPKDRFSAERLKGVDSTLKIQPAKLEDSAVYLCASSLGLGDQETQYFGPGTRLLVL.

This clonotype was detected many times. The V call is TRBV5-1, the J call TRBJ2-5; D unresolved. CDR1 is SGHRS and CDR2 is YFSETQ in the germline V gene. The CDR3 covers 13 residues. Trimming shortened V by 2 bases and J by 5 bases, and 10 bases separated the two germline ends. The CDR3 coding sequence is TGCGCCAGCAGCTTTACCTCGTTTGAGACCCAGTACTTC. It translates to CASSFTSFETQYF.

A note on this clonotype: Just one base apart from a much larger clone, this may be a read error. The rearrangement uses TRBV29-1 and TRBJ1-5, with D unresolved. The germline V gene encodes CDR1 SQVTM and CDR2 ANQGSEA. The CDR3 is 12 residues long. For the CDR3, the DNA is TGCACCGTTGAAGATAGCAATCAGCCCCAGCATTTT. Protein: CTVEDSNQPQHF.